The rows below give T cell receptor beta chains drawn from one sample of a study of blood T cell repertoires in COVID-19. Here immunoSEQ multiplex PCR was the method, and the copy in TCRdb shows in-frame clones only, minus some. The table shows 150,000 to 200,000 clones, with 85% to 90% occurring only once. The sequencing input was PBMCs or T cells enriched from blood (not recorded which). The receptors here all came from a woman between 50 and 59 years old who had recovered from COVID-19. The CDR3 runs from the conserved cysteine through the conserved F or W. A D gene is named only where the DNA matches it firmly. Only some rows state a clone size, as once, few, many or a class for expanded clones.

-	-	TRBJ2-2	TRBV15	TGTGCCACCAGCAGAACAACCGGGGAGCTGTTTTTT	CATSRTTGELFF
-	-	TRBJ2-5	TRBV25-1	TGTGCCAGCAGACACAGGATCGGGGGGACCCAGTACTTC	CASRHRIGGTQYF
TRBD1	-	TRBJ2-7	TRBV29-1	TGCAGCGTTGAGCTAGGACAGGGGAAGCAGTACTTC	CSVELGQGKQYF
TRBD1	-	TRBJ1-5	TRBV6-2/TRBV6-3	TGTGCCAGCAGCATAACAGGGGGTCAGCCCCAGCATTTT	CASSITGGQPQHF
-	-	TRBJ2-2	TRBV19	TGTGCCACCGAGGTCGGGGGAACCGGGGAGCTGTTTTTT	CATEVGGTGELFF
-	-	TRBJ1-5	TRBV11-3	TGTGCCAGCAGCGTCCGGGACAATCAGCCCCAGCATTTT	CASSVRDNQPQHF
TRBD2	-	TRBJ2-7	TRBV5-1	TGCGCCAGCAGCCATGGGGAGGGTAGGCCCTCCTACGAGCAGTACTTC	CASSHGEGRPSYEQYF
TRBD1	-	TRBJ1-1	TRBV7-2	TGTGCCAGCAGCTTATGGACAGGGATCGGGACCACTGAAGCTTTCTTT	CASSLWTGIGTTEAFF
-	-	TRBJ1-2	TRBV7-2	TGTGCCAGCAGCAGAGCGGGTAAGGAAGATGGCTACACCTTC	CASSRAGKEDGYTF
-	-	TRBJ1-3	TRBV9	TGTGCCAGCAGCGTAGCTGGAGAGGCCGCCAAGGGGAACACCATATATTTT	CASSVAGEAAKGNTIYF
-	-	TRBJ2-5	TRBV4-3	TGCGCCAGCAGCCAAGCAGGGTTAGAGACCCAGTACTTC	CASSQAGLETQYF
-	-	TRBJ1-6	TRBV15	TGTGCCACCAGCCCGGCCAGGATTAATTCACCCCTCCACTTT	CATSPARINSPLHF
TRBD2	-	TRBJ2-7	TRBV9	TGTGCCAGCAGCGAGGGACTATCTACCTACGAGCAGTACTTC	CASSEGLSTYEQYF
-	-	TRBJ2-1	TRBV27	TGTGCCAGCAGTTTATCGGGGCCCAATGAGCAGTTCTTC	CASSLSGPNEQFF
TRBD1	once	TRBJ1-6	TRBV6-2/TRBV6-3	TGTGCCAGCAGTCCCCGAGGCCAGGGGGCTGAAACCCTCCACTTT	CASSPRGQGAETLHF
-	-	TRBJ1-2	TRBV6-5	TGTGCCAGCAGGGCCGCCGTCCCAGGGGTTGGCTACACCTTC	CASRAAVPGVGYTF
-	-	TRBJ1-4	TRBV7-2	TGTGCCAGCAGCTCCCTCGGACAGCCAAATGAAAAACTGTTTTTT	CASSSLGQPNEKLFF
TRBD1	-	TRBJ1-1	TRBV15	TGTGCCACCAGCAGAGATGGTCCAGGGGGCGCGAACACTGAAGCTTTCTTT	CATSRDGPGGANTEAFF
TRBD2	-	TRBJ2-3	TRBV11-2	TGTGCCAGCAGCTTCGCGTCGGTTCGAGCGGGGGGTTCAGATACGCAGTATTTT	CASSFASVRAGGSDTQYF
-	-	TRBJ2-5	TRBV7-3	TGTGCCAGCAGCTTCTTGGGGGGGCCGCAAGAGACCCAGTACTTC	CASSFLGGPQETQYF
-	-	TRBJ1-3	TRBV9	TGTGCCAGCAGCGTAGCCTCAGGGCCCTCTGGAAACACCATATATTTT	CASSVASGPSGNTIYF
TRBD2	-	TRBJ2-7	TRBV5-1	TGCGCCAGCGGTCGAACTAGCGGGGACGACGAGCAGTACTTC	CASGRTSGDDEQYF
-	once	TRBJ1-4	TRBV5-1	TGCGCCAGCAGCTTGACATTCACGGTTGCGGCTAATGAAAAACTGTTTTTT	CASSLTFTVAANEKLFF
-	-	TRBJ1-1	TRBV12-3/TRBV12-4	TGTGCCAGCACCGCAGGCACTGAAGCTTTCTTT	CASTAGTEAFF
TRBD1	-	TRBJ1-1	TRBV9	TGTGCCAGCAGCGGACGGACAGGGAACATGAACACTGAAGCTTTCTTT	CASSGRTGNMNTEAFF
-	-	TRBJ1-1	TRBV15	TGTGCCACCAGCAGGGACACGACCCCGAACACTGAAGCTTTCTTT	CATSRDTTPNTEAFF
-	few	TRBJ1-1	TRBV6-1	TGTGCCAGCAGTGAAGCGAGGGCAGCTGAAGCTTTCTTT	CASSEARAAEAFF
-	few	TRBJ1-2	TRBV5-4	TGTGCCAGCAGCCCGGCTCCTGGAGGGTATGGCTACACCTTC	CASSPAPGGYGYTF
-	-	TRBJ1-2	TRBV19	TGTGCCAGTATGGGCGGGGGGCGTGGGTATGGCTACACCTTC	CASMGGGRGYGYTF
TRBD1	-	TRBJ2-1	TRBV7-9	TGTGCCAGCAGCCCGGACAGGGAGCAGTTCTTC	CASSPDREQFF
TRBD2	-	TRBJ2-7	TRBV6-5	TGTGCCAGCAGTTTGGCGGGAGGCTCCTACGAGCAGTACTTC	CASSLAGGSYEQYF
-	-	TRBJ1-2	TRBV18	TGTGCCAGCTCACCGGGGGGGGTCTATGGCTACACCTTC	CASSPGGVYGYTF
-	-	TRBJ1-2	TRBV5-5	TGTGCCAGCAGCTTACAGGGCCGAGATGGCTACACCTTC	CASSLQGRDGYTF
TRBD2	-	TRBJ2-1	TRBV3-1/TRBV3-2	TGTGCCAGCAGCCAGGCTAGCGGGGGTCGAAGGGGTGAGCAGTTCTTC	CASSQASGGRRGEQFF
-	-	TRBJ2-7	TRBV19	TGTGCCAGTAGCCGTGTGGGGGGCTCCTACGAGCAGTACTTC	CASSRVGGSYEQYF
TRBD2	-	TRBJ2-7	TRBV11-3	TGTGCCAGCAGCTCGGGACTAGCGGGCTCCTACGAGCAGTACTTC	CASSSGLAGSYEQYF
TRBD2	-	TRBJ2-3	TRBV9	TGTGCCAGCAGCGAACTAGCGGGGGTCTCGAATACGCAGTATTTT	CASSELAGVSNTQYF
-	-	TRBJ1-5	TRBV18	TGTGCCAGCTCACGAGGGCATAATAGCAATCAGCCCCAGCATTTT	CASSRGHNSNQPQHF
-	-	TRBJ1-5	TRBV3-1/TRBV3-2	TGTGCCAGCAGCCAGACCGCGGACGGGATGAGGTGGCCCCAGCATTTT	CASSQTADGMRWPQHF
-	-	TRBJ1-2	TRBV5-1	TGCGCCAGCAGCTTGGGACAGAACTATGGCTACACCTTC	CASSLGQNYGYTF
TRBD1	-	TRBJ1-2	TRBV9	TGTGCCAGCAGCCCAAAGGGACAGGGGTCTGGCTACACCTTC	CASSPKGQGSGYTF
TRBD1	-	TRBJ2-7	TRBV5-1	TGCGCCAGCGGGACCGGACAGGGGTGGGTCGAGCAGTACTTC	CASGTGQGWVEQYF
-	-	TRBJ1-1	TRBV7-9	TGTGCCAGCAGCTCCCTAGGGGGAGTCACTGAAGCTTTCTTT	CASSSLGGVTEAFF
-	-	TRBJ2-5	TRBV7-7	TGTGCTAGCAGCCTACGTCAAATACAGGGTCAGCGGTCAGAGACCCAGTACTTC	CASSLRQIQGQRSETQYF
TRBD2	-	TRBJ2-5	TRBV24-1	TGTGCCACCAGTGCGGCTAGCGGATTGCAAGAGACCCAGTACTTC	CATSAASGLQETQYF
TRBD2	-	TRBJ2-7	TRBV13	TGTGCCAGCAGCGAGACTAGCGGGGTGTACGAGCAGTACTTC	CASSETSGVYEQYF
TRBD2	-	TRBJ2-1	TRBV3-1/TRBV3-2	TGTGCCAGCAGCCGTATAGCGGGGGGGCCGGGGAATGAGCAGTTCTTC	CASSRIAGGPGNEQFF
-	-	TRBJ1-3	TRBV18	TGTGCCAGCTCACCACCTGCGTCGGGGAGCTCTGGAAACACCATATATTTT	CASSPPASGSSGNTIYF
TRBD1	-	TRBJ2-6	TRBV19	TGTGCCAGTACCTCAGGGGGCTCTGGGGCCAACGTCCTGACTTTC	CASTSGGSGANVLTF
TRBD1	-	TRBJ1-4	TRBV4-1	TGCGCCAGCAGCCACACGAAGCCAGGGGGCAAAACTAATGAAAAACTGTTTTTT	CASSHTKPGGKTNEKLFF
-	-	TRBJ2-5	TRBV5-1	TGCGCCAGCAGCTCTCTAGGTACGGAGACCCAGTACTTC	CASSSLGTETQYF
-	-	TRBJ2-7	TRBV6-5	TGTGCCAGCAGTTACCTTCAGTCAGGCGAGCAGTACTTC	CASSYLQSGEQYF
-	-	TRBJ2-2	TRBV11-2	TGTGCCAGCAGCTTAGTCAGGGCTGGCGGGGAGCTGTTTTTT	CASSLVRAGGELFF
-	-	TRBJ2-5	TRBV5-1	TGCGCCAGCAGCTTGGATTCCGCGGAGACCCAGTACTTC	CASSLDSAETQYF